Following are 17 T cell receptor beta chains from one sample sequenced in a study of blood T cell repertoires in COVID-19. The method was immunoSEQ multiplex PCR; TCRdb's version includes in-frame clones alone and lacks a portion of them. Here the sample spans 150,000 to 200,000 clones, over 75% being singletons. The sample taken for sequencing was PBMCs or T cells enriched from blood (not recorded which). The receptor set was obtained from a man aged 40-50 years who had recovered from COVID-19.

This clone was detected only once. This chain uses TRBV6-5 with TRBJ1-2; TRBD1 matches 7 bases. Trimming took 6 bases from V and 8 from J; bases not matched to a gene: 9. The length of the CDR3 is 13 residues. Germline V gives CDR1 MNHEY, CDR2 SVGAGI. CDR3 amino acids: CASRVQGPGGYTF. The DNA for the CDR3 is TGTGCCAGCAGGGTACAGGGGCCGGGGGGCTACACCTTC.

The rearrangement uses TRBV2 and TRBJ1-1, with a tentative D call TRBD1 (5 bases). Deletions cut 7 bases from V and 0 bases from J, with 12 bases between. The CDR3 sequence is 14 residues long. Germline CDR1 and CDR2: SNHLY and FYNNEI. DNA of the CDR3: TGTGCCAGCACAGACTGGGGCTTGAACACTGAAGCTTTCTTT. Amino acid sequence: CASTDWGLNTEAFF.

The chain employs TRBV5-6 and TRBJ2-3, with 10 positions matching TRBD2. Germline assignment: CDR1 SGHDT and CDR2 YYEEEE. With V trimmed by 7 bases and J by 2 bases, 16 bases remained unmatched. This CDR3 is 18 amino acids long. CDR3 coding DNA: TGTGCCAGCTTTTCATGGCTAGCGGGGGTTGTTTCCACAGATACGCAGTATTTT. It specifies CASFSWLAGVVSTDTQYF.

The CDR3 region is CASNLDLSNNEQFF. CDR3 sequence (DNA): TGTGCCAGCAACCTAGATCTCAGTAACAATGAGCAGTTCTTC. The V and J genes are TRBV9 and TRBJ2-1; D remains ambiguous. Germline assignment: CDR1 SGDLS and CDR2 YYNGEE. This CDR3 comprises 14 residues. With 6 bases removed from V and 5 bases from J, the gap between germline ends came to 15 bases.

The chain carries TRBV30 and TRBJ2-2, with 7 bases that match TRBD2. V was clipped by 2 bases and J by 4 bases; unmatched bases: 1. This CDR3 is 13 amino acids long. The V gene's germline CDR1 is GTSNPN and CDR2 SVGIG (reference sequence). The CDR3 DNA follows: TGTGCCTGGAGTCCGGGAGGCACCGGGGAGCTGTTTTTT. Translating gives CAWSPGGTGELFF.

The V and J genes are TRBV4-2 and TRBJ2-3; 9 nucleotides agree with TRBD1. CDR1 and CDR2 (germline): LGHNA, YNFKEQ. V shed 6 bases, J shed 1 base, and the junction held 8 bases outside the gene matches. The CDR3 sequence is 16 residues long. The CDR3 DNA reads as TGTGCCAGCAGTCACCCTTGGACAGGGGGCACAGATACGCAGTATTTT. Translated: CASSHPWTGGTDTQYF.

The DNA of the CDR3 is TGTGCCAGCAGTAAAACTAGGGTGAACAATGAGCAGTTCTTC. Its translation: CASSKTRVNNEQFF. This rearrangement joins TRBV27 to TRBJ2-1, with D perhaps TRBD2 (5 bases). V gave up 5 bases and J gave up 5 bases, with 13 bases separating them. CDR1 and CDR2 (germline): MNHEY, SMNVEV (reference sequence). CDR3 size: 14 residues.

V gene TRBV6-5 combines with J gene TRBJ1-2; D is uncertain. V lost 0 bases, J lost 2 bases, and 10 bases lay in between. Germline V gene data show CDR1 as MNHEY and CDR2 as SVGAGI. This CDR3 comprises 15 residues. The CDR3 DNA reads TGTGCCAGCAGTTACTCGGAGGTTGTCAACTATGGCTACACCTTC. Translation gives CASSYSEVVNYGYTF.

The rearrangement links TRBV27 to TRBJ1-1; D unresolved. Trimming removed 0 bases at V and 5 bases at J, with 10 bases between. The CDR3 is 14 residues long. In germline, CDR1 is MNHEY, CDR2 SMNVEV (reference sequence). This CDR3 reads CASSLSHILTEAFF. CDR3 DNA sequence: TGTGCCAGCAGTTTATCACATATCCTTACTGAAGCTTTCTTT.

A word on this clone: The same CDR3 arises from other DNA sequences in this sample as well. The chain carries TRBV25-1 and TRBJ2-5; D ambiguous. Germline V CDR1 and CDR2: MGHDK, SYGVNS. V lost 0 bases and J 4 bases, leaving 6 bases between the germline ends. This CDR3 has 13 residues. This chain's CDR3 is CASSEYPGETQYF. CDR3 bases: TGTGCCAGCAGTGAATACCCGGGAGAGACCCAGTACTTC.

The chain has TRBV2 and TRBJ2-1; 11 bases are shared with TRBD2. V lost 3 bases and J lost 0; bases outside the gene matches: 4. CDR3 length: 17 residues. Germline V gene data show CDR1 as SNHLY and CDR2 as FYNNEI. The CDR3: CASSDTSGGPSYNEQFF. DNA for the CDR3: TGTGCCAGCAGTGATACTAGCGGGGGTCCCTCCTACAATGAGCAGTTCTTC.

This clone was seen just once. V and J are TRBV19 and TRBJ1-1, with D maybe TRBD1 (5 bases). This CDR3 spans 14 amino acids. The V end was cut by 4 bases, the J end by 5 bases, with 14 bases between. Germline-derived CDR1 and CDR2 are LNHDA and SQIVND (reference sequence). The CDR3: CASSTGRVGTEAFF. CDR3 nucleotide sequence: TGTGCCAGTAGTACGGGCAGGGTGGGGACTGAAGCTTTCTTT.

This chain links TRBV10-2 with TRBJ1-2; no clear D. The length of the CDR3 is 18 residues. Looked up from germline, CDR1 is WSHSY and CDR2 is SAAADI. Deletions cut 1 base from V and 3 bases from J, with 21 bases between. In DNA, the CDR3 is TGCGCCAGCAGTGAGTTCTTCGGCGGAGACTCATCCGACTATGGCTACACCTTC. Its translation: CASSEFFGGDSSDYGYTF.

The chain links TRBV6-4 to TRBJ2-6, with 7 bases that match TRBD2. This CDR3 has 18 amino acids. After removal of 2 bases from V and 0 bases from J, the junction contained 7 bases not matched to a gene. Germline CDR1 reads MRHNA; CDR2 reads SNTAGT. This chain's CDR3 is CASSDLPGGPSGANVLTF. The DNA for the CDR3 is TGTGCCAGCAGTGACCTCCCGGGGGGTCCCTCTGGGGCCAACGTCCTGACTTTC.

The V call is TRBV11-1, the J call TRBJ2-2; weak D call: TRBD2 (7 bases). V lost 2 bases to trimming and J lost 6 bases, with 16 bases between them. The length of the CDR3 is 16 residues. Germline lookup yields CDR1 SGHAT and CDR2 FQDESV (reference sequence). The CDR3 reads CASSLKTGLVAGELFF. The CDR3 DNA is TGTGCCAGCAGCTTAAAGACAGGACTAGTTGCCGGGGAGCTGTTTTTT.

This sequence joins TRBV20-1 and TRBJ1-1; D gene uncertain. Germline CDR1 reads DFQATT; CDR2 reads SNEGSKA (reference sequence). Trimming left V 5 bases short and J 11 bases short, with 15 bases between. This CDR3 comprises 11 residues. The CDR3 reads CSAFTAPVAFF. The CDR3 nucleotides read TGCAGTGCTTTCACTGCCCCCGTGGCTTTCTTT.

This sequence joins TRBV10-2 and TRBJ2-5; 9 bases align to TRBD2. The CDR3 runs to 15 residues. From germline, CDR1 is WSHSY and CDR2 SAAADI. Losses at the gene ends were 5 bases for V and 2 bases for J; bases not matched to a gene: 6. The chain's CDR3 is CASSIAGVPQETQYF. The CDR3 region has the DNA TGCGCCAGCAGTATAGCGGGGGTTCCGCAAGAGACCCAGTACTTC.